This T cell receptor beta chain comes out of a study of metastatic and nonmetastatic thyroid tumors (dated by TCRdb to 2018 to 2020). Regarding the study in general: Repertoires were compared across peripheral blood and tumor or nodule tissue samples from malignant and benign thyroid patients.

The library came from PCR. The sequencer listed for this sample is Illumina HiSeq 4000. High-throughput sequencing was used to profile the TCR beta-chain CDR3 region of every patient. Per the authors' processing: The researchers built a classifier to tell apart papillary thyroid cancer patients with distant metastasis, based on CDR3 differences among clinicopathological groups. The Shannon index was used to assess repertoire diversity, and the Morisita-Horn index was used to assess tumor-blood repertoire similarity. The public reads were reanalyzed by TCRdb: fastp trimming at Q25, MiXCR alignment, in-frame beta chains only. For this entry, the V and J calls and clone size follow TCRdb and not the study's own pipeline. Within this sample are 17,000 or so clones, with 25% to 30% of them counted one time only. Around 15% of the sample is taken by the ten largest. About this clone: The clone's antigen remains unknown. No much larger clonotype is one base removed from it; base qualities were not supplied.

Overall study results and their limits: In both blood and tumor samples, malignant tumors were reported to have significantly higher TCR beta diversity than benign nodules.

CDR1 and CDR2, looked up from the germline V gene, are SGHDT and YYEEEE. Measured from the cysteine to the phenylalanine, the CDR3 is 18 residues long. Of the read, only the CDR3 DNA is kept; its 54 bases are in frame from base 1. V is pared back by 4 bases and J by 0 bases, with 22 bases lying between the germline termini. No treatment had been received by any patient before thyroid surgery. Using T-cell receptor beta sequencing, the study looked back at clinical samples from patients collected from about 2011 to 2018. This receptor was obtained from a female donor with papillary thyroid cancer or a benign thyroid nodule (not recorded which). Some clones in this sample may be carry-over from other donors' samples. The sequence joins TRBV5-6 to TRBJ1-1; the D gene is not confidently resolved. Sequencing was carried out using tumor tissue. The CDR3 region has the sequence CASSRLTDQQLMNTEAFF. The nucleotide sequence reads as follows: TGTGCCAGCAGCCGACTAACAGACCAACAGCTTATGAACACTGAAGCTTTCTTT.